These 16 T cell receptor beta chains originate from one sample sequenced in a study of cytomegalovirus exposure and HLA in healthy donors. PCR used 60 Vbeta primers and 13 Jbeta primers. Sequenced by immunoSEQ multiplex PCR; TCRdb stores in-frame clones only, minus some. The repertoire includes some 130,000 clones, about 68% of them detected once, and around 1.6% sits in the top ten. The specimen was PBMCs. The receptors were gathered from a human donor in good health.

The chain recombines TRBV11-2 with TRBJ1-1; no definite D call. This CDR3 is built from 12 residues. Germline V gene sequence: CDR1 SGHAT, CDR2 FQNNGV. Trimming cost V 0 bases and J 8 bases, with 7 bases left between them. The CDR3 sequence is CASSLDRGEAFF. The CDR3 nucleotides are TGTGCCAGCAGCTTAGATCGGGGAGAAGCTTTCTTT. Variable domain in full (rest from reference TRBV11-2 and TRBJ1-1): EAGVAQSPRYKIIEKRQSVAFWCNPISGHATLYWYQQILGQGPKLLIQFQNNGVVDDSQLPKDRFSAERLKGVDSTLKIQPAKLEDSAVYLCASSLDRGEAFFGQGTRLTVV.

The CDR3 DNA sequence: TGCGCCAGCAGCTTGGGGGAGTCAGGATACGAGCAGTACTTC. Protein sequence: CASSLGESGYEQYF. The V gene is TRBV5-1, the J gene TRBJ2-7, with D maybe TRBD2 (5 bases). Trimming stripped 0 bases from V and 4 bases from J, with 11 bases between. This CDR3 has 14 amino acids. Per the germline V gene, CDR1 is SGHRS and CDR2 is YFSETQ. The full variable domain, with the rest looked up from reference TRBV5-1 and TRBJ2-7, is KAGVTQTPRYLIKTRGQQVTLSCSPISGHRSVSWYQQTPGQGLQFLFEYFSETQRNKGNFPGRFSGRQFSNSRSEMNVSTLELGDSALYLCASSLGESGYEQYFGPGTRLTVT.

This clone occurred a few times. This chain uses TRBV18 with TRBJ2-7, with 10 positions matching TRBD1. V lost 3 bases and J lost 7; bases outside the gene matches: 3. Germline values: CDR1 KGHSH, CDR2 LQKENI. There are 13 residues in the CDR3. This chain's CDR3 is CASSPGTGDEQYF. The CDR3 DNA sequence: TGTGCCAGCTCACCTGGGACAGGGGATGAGCAGTACTTC.

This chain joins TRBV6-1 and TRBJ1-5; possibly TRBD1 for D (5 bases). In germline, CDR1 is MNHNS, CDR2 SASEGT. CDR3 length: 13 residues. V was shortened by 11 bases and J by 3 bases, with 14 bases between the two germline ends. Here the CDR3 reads CAVGTVANQPQHF. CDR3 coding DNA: TGTGCCGTCGGGACTGTCGCCAATCAGCCCCAGCATTTT.

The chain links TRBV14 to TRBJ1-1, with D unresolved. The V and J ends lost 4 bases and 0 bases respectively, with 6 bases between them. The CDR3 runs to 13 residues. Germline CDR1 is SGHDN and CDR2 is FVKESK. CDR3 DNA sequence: TGTGCCAGCAGCCCGAAGCTGAACACTGAAGCTTTCTTT. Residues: CASSPKLNTEAFF.

CDR3 in amino acids: CASSWTGTNYGYTF. In nucleotides, the CDR3 is TGTGCCAGCAGTTGGACAGGAACCAACTATGGCTACACCTTC. The J gene is TRBJ1-2, the V gene TRBV6-6; 7 nucleotides match TRBD1. V lost 4 bases to trimming and J lost 2 bases; unmatched junction nucleotides: 4. The germline CDR1 and CDR2 sequences are MNHNY and SVGAGI (reference sequence). This CDR3 has 14 amino acids.

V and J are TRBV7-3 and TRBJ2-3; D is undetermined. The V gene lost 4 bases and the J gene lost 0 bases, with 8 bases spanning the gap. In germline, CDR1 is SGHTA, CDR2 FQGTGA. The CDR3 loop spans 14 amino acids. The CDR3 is CASSSQDSTDTQYF. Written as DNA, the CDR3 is TGTGCCAGCAGCTCCCAGGATAGCACAGATACGCAGTATTTT.

CDR3 amino acids: CAIPPPNRDTYTGELFF. The CDR3 DNA is TGCGCCATCCCACCGCCCAACCGGGACACTTACACCGGGGAGCTGTTTTTT. The chain couples TRBV10-1 to TRBJ2-2; D perhaps matches TRBD1 (6 bases). V shed 10 bases and J shed 3 bases, with 24 bases lying between them. The CDR3 length is 17 residues. Germline lookup yields CDR1 WNHNN and CDR2 SYGVQD (reference sequence).

The chain's CDR3 is CASSLVAAEQYF. CDR3 nucleotides: TGTGCCAGCAGCTTAGTGGCGGCGGAGCAGTACTTC. The rearrangement links TRBV7-2 to TRBJ2-7, with D unresolved. V lost 1 base to trimming and J lost 7 bases, with 8 bases between them. The germline V gene has CDR1 SGHTA and CDR2 FQGNSA. The CDR3 loop spans 12 amino acids.

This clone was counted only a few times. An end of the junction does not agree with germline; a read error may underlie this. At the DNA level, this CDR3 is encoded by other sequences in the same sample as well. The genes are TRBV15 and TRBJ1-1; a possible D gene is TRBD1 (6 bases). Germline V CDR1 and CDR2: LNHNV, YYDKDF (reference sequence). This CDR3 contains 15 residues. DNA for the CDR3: TGTGCCACCAGCAGCAAACAGGGTAGGAACACTGAGGCTTTCTTT. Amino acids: CATSSKQGRNTEAFF.

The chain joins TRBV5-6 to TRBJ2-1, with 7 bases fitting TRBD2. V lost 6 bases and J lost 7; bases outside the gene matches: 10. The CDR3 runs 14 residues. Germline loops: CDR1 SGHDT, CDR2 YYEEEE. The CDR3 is CASTRLAWRNEQFF. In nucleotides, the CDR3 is TGTGCCAGCACCCGACTAGCTTGGAGAAATGAGCAGTTCTTC.

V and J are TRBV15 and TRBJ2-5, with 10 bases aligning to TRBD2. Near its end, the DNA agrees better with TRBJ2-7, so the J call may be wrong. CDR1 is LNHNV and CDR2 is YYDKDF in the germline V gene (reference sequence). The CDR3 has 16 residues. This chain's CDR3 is CATSSQPSGSSYEQYF. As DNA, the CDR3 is TGTGCCACCAGCAGTCAACCTAGCGGGAGCTCCTACGAGCAGTACTTC.

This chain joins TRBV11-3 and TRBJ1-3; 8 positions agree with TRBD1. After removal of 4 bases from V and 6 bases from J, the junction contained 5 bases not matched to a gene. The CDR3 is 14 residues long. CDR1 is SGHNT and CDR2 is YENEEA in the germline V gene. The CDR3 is CASSSTGGENTIYF. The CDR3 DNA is TGTGCCAGCAGCTCTACAGGGGGGGAAAACACCATATATTTT.

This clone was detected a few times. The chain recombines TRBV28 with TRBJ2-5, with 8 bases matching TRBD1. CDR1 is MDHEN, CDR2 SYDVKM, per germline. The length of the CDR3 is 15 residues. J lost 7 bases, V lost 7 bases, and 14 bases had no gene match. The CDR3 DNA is TGTGCCAGCACGCACCCGGACAGGGTCGGTGGGACCCAGTACTTC. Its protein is CASTHPDRVGGTQYF.

The CDR3 DNA is TGTGCCAGCAGTGGGACTAGCGGCTACGAGCAGTACTTC. Its translation is CASSGTSGYEQYF. The chain links TRBV5-4 to TRBJ2-7, with TRBD2 identical over 11 bases. V lost 5 bases to trimming and J lost 3 bases; unmatched junction nucleotides: 1. CDR3 length: 13 amino acids. Germline assignment: CDR1 SGHNT and CDR2 YYREEE (reference sequence). Full variable domain (outside the CDR3, taken from reference TRBV5-4 and TRBJ2-7): ETGVTQSPTHLIKTRGQQVTLRCSSQSGHNTVSWYQQALGQGPQFIFQYYREEENGRGNFPPRFSGLQFPNYSSELNVNALELDDSALYLCASSGTSGYEQYFGPGTRLTVT.

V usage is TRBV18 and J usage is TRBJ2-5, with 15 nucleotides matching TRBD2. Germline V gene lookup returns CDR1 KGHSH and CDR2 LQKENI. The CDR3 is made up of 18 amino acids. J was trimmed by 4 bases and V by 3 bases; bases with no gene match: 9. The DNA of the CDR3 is TGTGCCAGCTCACCGGGACTAGCGGGAGGCGTGTCGGGAGAGACCCAGTACTTC. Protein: CASSPGLAGGVSGETQYF. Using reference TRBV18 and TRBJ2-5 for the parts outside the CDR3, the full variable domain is NAGVMQNPRHLVRRRGQEARLRCSPMKGHSHVYWYRQLPEEGLKFMVYLQKENIIDESGMPKERFSAEFPKEGPSILRIQQVVRGDSAAYFCASSPGLAGGVSGETQYFGPGTRLLVL.